The TCR beta chain under discussion was sequenced for a study of cytomegalovirus exposure and HLA in healthy donors. Points from the study as a whole: Differences between HLA loci emerged in a later analysis of TCR association rates, with DRB1 most and HLA-C fewest. In the analysis, some V segments, TRBV6-2 and TRBV6-3 included, were excluded as indistinguishable. An analysis that was carried out later associated 16,000 or so TCR beta sequences with HLA alleles at 0.05 false discovery rate. Across donors, presence/absence analyses took sequencing depth to be roughly uniform.

The PCR had 60 Vbeta and 13 Jbeta primers. Method: immunoSEQ multiplex PCR; TCRdb's copy keeps in-frame clones and lacks some. Found here are more than 90,000 clones, around 86% of them singletons; the top ten hold roughly 4%. This clone was seen more than once but under ten times. Its antigen is unidentified. V trimming: 3 bases; J trimming: 0 bases; junction bases outside the gene matches: 6. The CDR3 loop spans 16 amino acids. Germline V gene lookup returns CDR1 SGHRS and CDR2 YFSETQ. This rearrangement joins TRBV5-1 to TRBJ2-3, with 8 bases fitting TRBD2. Sample: PBMCs. The sequence was collected from a woman in her 70s in good health and CMV-seropositive. The CDR3 region is CASSSLASGSTDTQYF. The CDR3 DNA sequence: TGCGCCAGCAGCTCCCTGGCTAGCGGGAGCACAGATACGCAGTATTTT.